These T cell receptor beta chains were read from a single sample in a study of T cells in Graves' hyperthyroidism and ophthalmopathy. TCRdb reprocessed the multiplex PCR reads with MiXCR, giving one entry per CDR3 protein. The sample lists about 290,000 distinct CDR3 sequences; about 14% were seen once. Sequenced material: blood. The origin of the receptors is a woman in her twenties or thirties with Graves' hyperthyroidism that later progressed to Graves' ophthalmopathy. Each CDR3 is given with its conserved first and last residue. Each record gives: V gene, clone size, D gene, J gene, CDR3 protein, CDR3 DNA. A D gene is named only where the DNA matches it firmly. Expanded clones are given a class, and other clones once, few, many or no size at all.

V gene: TRBV11-2; clone size: many; D gene: NA; J gene: TRBJ1-2; CDR3 protein: CASSNPDGFYGYTF; CDR3 DNA: TGTGCCAGCAGCAACCCGGACGGATTCTATGGCTACACCTTC
V gene: TRBV5-4; clone size: NA; D gene: TRBD2; J gene: TRBJ2-7; CDR3 protein: CASSLAYVAGTAYEQYF; CDR3 DNA: TGTGCCAGCAGCTTAGCTTATGTAGCGGGAACCGCCTACGAGCAGTACTTC
V gene: TRBV5-1; clone size: many; D gene: TRBD1; J gene: TRBJ1-1; CDR3 protein: CASSDRGLRDTEAFF; CDR3 DNA: TGCGCCAGCAGCGACAGGGGTTTAAGGGACACTGAAGCTTTCTTT
V gene: TRBV5-6; clone size: NA; D gene: NA; J gene: TRBJ1-6; CDR3 protein: CASSLFGLSPLHF; CDR3 DNA: TGTGCCAGCAGCTTGTTCGGGTTATCACCCCTCCACTTT
V gene: TRBV28; clone size: many; D gene: NA; J gene: TRBJ1-6; CDR3 protein: CASSLSATSDNSPLHF; CDR3 DNA: TGTGCCAGCAGTTTAAGCGCGACATCCGATAATTCACCCCTCCACTTT
V gene: TRBV9; clone size: NA; D gene: TRBD2; J gene: TRBJ2-1; CDR3 protein: CASSSRLAGTTYNEQFF; CDR3 DNA: TGTGCCAGCAGCTCCCGACTAGCGGGGACAACCTACAATGAGCAGTTCTTC
V gene: TRBV7-9; clone size: many; D gene: TRBD2; J gene: TRBJ2-7; CDR3 protein: CASSWGGDYEQYF; CDR3 DNA: TGTGCCAGCAGCTGGGGGGGAGACTACGAGCAGTACTTC
V gene: TRBV28; clone size: many; D gene: NA; J gene: TRBJ2-3; CDR3 protein: CASSPPRVPLQDTQYF; CDR3 DNA: TGTGCCAGCAGCCCCCCGAGGGTGCCCCTTCAAGATACGCAGTATTTT
V gene: TRBV4-3; clone size: NA; D gene: NA; J gene: TRBJ1-2; CDR3 protein: CASSHKWEQGENDYTF; CDR3 DNA: TGCGCCAGCAGCCACAAATGGGAACAGGGTGAGAATGACTACACCTTC
V gene: TRBV18; clone size: many; D gene: TRBD1; J gene: TRBJ2-7; CDR3 protein: CASSPQPGTGSYEQYF; CDR3 DNA: TGTGCCAGCTCCCCCCAACCCGGGACAGGGTCCTACGAGCAGTACTTC
V gene: TRBV6-1; clone size: many; D gene: TRBD2; J gene: TRBJ2-2; CDR3 protein: CASVAGVNTGELFF; CDR3 DNA: TGTGCCAGTGTAGCGGGAGTGAACACCGGGGAGCTGTTTTTT
V gene: TRBV6-1; clone size: many; D gene: TRBD1; J gene: TRBJ1-6; CDR3 protein: CASSLGQGYSPLHF; CDR3 DNA: TGTGCCAGCAGTTTGGGACAGGGCTATTCACCCCTCCACTTT
V gene: TRBV12-3/TRBV12-4; clone size: many; D gene: NA; J gene: TRBJ2-5; CDR3 protein: CASTLGISQETQYF; CDR3 DNA: TGTGCCAGCACCTTGGGGATCAGCCAAGAGACCCAGTACTTC
V gene: TRBV6-1; clone size: NA; D gene: TRBD1; J gene: TRBJ1-5; CDR3 protein: CASSPRDSFNQPQHF; CDR3 DNA: TGTGCCAGCAGTCCCCGGGACAGTTTCAATCAGCCCCAGCATTTT
V gene: TRBV27; clone size: many; D gene: NA; J gene: TRBJ2-7; CDR3 protein: CASSSPGEGARNEQYF; CDR3 DNA: TGTGCCAGCAGCTCCCCCGGGGAGGGGGCGAGAAACGAGCAGTACTTC
V gene: TRBV6-1; clone size: NA; D gene: NA; J gene: TRBJ2-7; CDR3 protein: CASPRGFYEQYF; CDR3 DNA: TGTGCCTCCCCACGGGGTTTCTACGAGCAGTACTTC
V gene: TRBV7-8; clone size: many; D gene: NA; J gene: TRBJ2-2; CDR3 protein: CASSRTGTGELFF; CDR3 DNA: TGTGCCAGCAGCAGAACGGGGACCGGGGAGCTGTTTTTT
V gene: TRBV18; clone size: many; D gene: NA; J gene: TRBJ1-2; CDR3 protein: CASSVQGFNYGYTF; CDR3 DNA: TGTGCCAGCTCAGTACAGGGTTTCAACTATGGCTACACCTTC
V gene: TRBV14; clone size: many; D gene: TRBD2; J gene: TRBJ2-5; CDR3 protein: CASSPMTSGSSETQYF; CDR3 DNA: TGTGCCAGCAGCCCCATGACTAGCGGGAGTTCAGAGACCCAGTACTTC
V gene: TRBV6-5; clone size: NA; D gene: TRBD2; J gene: TRBJ2-1; CDR3 protein: CASSYAPSGNYEQFF; CDR3 DNA: TGTGCCAGCAGTTACGCTCCTAGCGGGAACTATGAGCAGTTCTTC
V gene: TRBV20-1; clone size: many; D gene: NA; J gene: TRBJ1-5; CDR3 protein: CSAPPVGGRNQPQHF; CDR3 DNA: TGCAGTGCCCCCCCGGTGGGTGGCAGGAATCAGCCCCAGCATTTT
V gene: TRBV6-1; clone size: few; D gene: TRBD1; J gene: TRBJ2-7; CDR3 protein: CASVGAGTGEDEQYF; CDR3 DNA: TGTGCCAGCGTGGGTGCCGGGACAGGGGAAGATGAGCAGTACTTC
V gene: TRBV7-2; clone size: NA; D gene: NA; J gene: TRBJ1-2; CDR3 protein: CASSLVSGGAGYGYTF; CDR3 DNA: TGTGCCAGCAGCTTAGTGAGTGGGGGAGCAGGCTACGGCTACACCTTC